Below are 4 T cell receptor beta chains sequenced from a single sample in a study of T cells after yellow fever vaccination. TCRdb re-derived calls from the 5' RACE reads in MiXCR, one entry per CDR3 protein. Of 300,000 to 350,000 distinct CDR3 sequences listed, around 4.5% are singletons. This sample comprised PBMCs, obtained 15 days after the yellow fever booster vaccination. The receptors were gathered from a man in his late teens or twenties who received the YFV17D yellow fever vaccine.

In its sample, this clonotype was seen a few times. CDR3 sequence (DNA): TGCAGCGGGATAGGGATGGAGAATAATTCACCCCTCCACTTT. Its translation is CSGIGMENNSPLHF. The chain joins TRBV20-1 to TRBJ1-6; D remains unclear. CDR1 is DFQATT, CDR2 SNEGSKA, per germline (reference sequence). CDR3 length: 14 amino acids.

J is TRBJ2-7 and V is TRBV20-1; 9 nucleotides align to TRBD2. The CDR3 is 12 amino acids. V gave up 5 bases and J gave up 5 bases; unmatched junction bases: 4. Germline V gives CDR1 DFQATT, CDR2 SNEGSKA (reference sequence). CDR3 sequence reads: CSAQAGGNEQYV. The CDR3 bases are TGCAGTGCTCAGGCGGGGGGGAACGAGCAGTACGTC.

This clonotype has at least ten counts. This chain connects TRBV5-1 to TRBJ2-3, with D unclear. CDR1 is SGHRS, CDR2 YFSETQ, per germline. Trimming removed 2 bases from V and 0 bases from J, with 10 bases in between. There are 15 residues in the CDR3. The CDR3 coding sequence is TGCGCCAGCAGCTTCAGCGACCCTAGCACAGATACGCAGTATTTT. Translated, it gives CASSFSDPSTDTQYF.

This clonotype appeared a few times. The V and J genes are TRBV27 and TRBJ2-3, with 11 positions matching TRBD2. The CDR3 runs to 17 residues. Germline assignment: CDR1 MNHEY and CDR2 SMNVEV (reference sequence). With 5 bases clipped from V and 2 bases from J, the junction kept 9 bases outside the gene matches. The CDR3 DNA reads as TGTGCCAGCAGTCTGCTGGGGACTAGCGGTTCCACAGATACGCAGTATTTT. Translated, it gives CASSLLGTSGSTDTQYF.